The 17 T cell receptor beta chains reported below all come from one sample, sequenced in a study of response to subunit inactivated influenza vaccine. TCRdb reprocessed the RT-PCR reads via MiXCR and lists one record per CDR3 protein. The table records 650,000 to 800,000 distinct CDR3 sequences, about 15% of them present only once. This sample comprised PBMCs from blood, obtained around 14 days before vaccination. The receptors were gathered from a man in his fifties who received an inactivated influenza vaccine.

This clonotype was seen only a few times. V gene TRBV7-9 combines with J gene TRBJ2-7; D may be TRBD2 (5 bases). Germline V gene sequence: CDR1 SEHNR, CDR2 FQNEAQ (reference sequence). Trimming left V 4 bases short and J 8 bases short, with 18 bases between. The CDR3 is 14 residues long. DNA for the CDR3: TGTGCCAGCAGCTCGGACTTACCCGCCTCCAAGCAGTACTTC. Protein sequence: CASSSDLPASKQYF.

This clonotype was observed a few times. This chain uses TRBV11-2 with TRBJ2-3, with unresolved D. The V gene lost 4 bases and the J gene lost 2 bases, with 10 bases spanning the gap. The CDR3 totals 14 residues. CDR1 and CDR2 from the germline V gene are SGHAT and FQNNGV. As DNA, the CDR3 is TGTGCCAGCAGCTCTTCCGGGTTCACAGATACGCAGTATTTT. Its protein is CASSSSGFTDTQYF.

This chain connects TRBV20-1 to TRBJ2-3; no definite D call. The CDR3 spans 11 residues. Germline V gene data show CDR1 as DFQATT and CDR2 as SNEGSKA (reference sequence). V was shortened by 5 bases and J by 2 bases, with 5 bases between the two germline ends. The CDR3 is CSAGPTDTQYF. CDR3 DNA: TGCAGTGCTGGGCCCACAGATACGCAGTATTTT.

The chain carries TRBV10-3 and TRBJ2-2; tentatively, D is TRBD1 (6 bases). The CDR3 contains 19 residues. Germline V gene data show CDR1 as ENHRY and CDR2 as SYGVKD. The V end lost 2 bases, the J end lost 1 base, and 20 bases lay between the germline ends. The CDR3 DNA is TGTGCCATCAGTGAGGAGGTAGACAGGATATGGGTGAACACCGGGGAGCTGTTTTTT. It translates to CAISEEVDRIWVNTGELFF.

This clonotype came up a few times. Possible read error: a much larger clone is one base away. The chain carries TRBV5-1 and TRBJ2-3; D is unclear. CDR3 size: 13 residues. CDR1 and CDR2 (germline): SGHRS, YFSETQ. Trimming shortened V by 0 bases and J by 2 bases, and 4 bases separated the two germline ends. The CDR3 is CASSLETTDTQYF. For the CDR3, the DNA is TGCGCCAGCAGCTTGGAAACCACAGATACGCAGTATTTT.

This sequence joins TRBV4-1 and TRBJ2-1; D gene uncertain. The CDR3 length is 14 residues. Germline V gene lookup returns CDR1 MGHRA and CDR2 YSYEKL. V was clipped by 1 base and J by 8 bases, with 12 bases between them. The CDR3 protein is CASSQVAARDEQFF. The CDR3 bases are TGCGCCAGCAGCCAAGTGGCAGCAAGAGATGAGCAGTTCTTC.

This clonotype was observed a handful of times. The chain links TRBV20-1 to TRBJ2-1, with D uncertain. CDR3 size: 13 residues. V was shortened by 6 bases and J by 1 base, with 10 bases between the two germline ends. The germline gives CDR1 DFQATT, CDR2 SNEGSKA (reference sequence). This CDR3 is CSAQPFSYNEQFF. The CDR3 nucleotides are TGCAGTGCCCAGCCTTTTTCCTACAATGAGCAGTTCTTC.

This clonotype was seen more than once but under ten times. V is TRBV19 and J is TRBJ1-2, with D uncertain. The CDR3 loop spans 14 amino acids. Trimming removed 4 bases from V and 1 base from J, with 10 bases in between. Germline-derived CDR1 and CDR2 are LNHDA and SQIVND (reference sequence). The DNA for the CDR3 is TGTGCCAGTAGTACAACGGCCGGTAACTATGGCTACACCTTC. This codes for CASSTTAGNYGYTF.

The chain links TRBV3-1 to TRBJ2-2; TRBD2 aligns across 10 bases. V gave up 1 base and J gave up 4 bases; unmatched junction bases: 3. There are 16 residues in the CDR3. Germline V gene data show CDR1 as LGHDT and CDR2 as YNNKEL (reference sequence). In DNA, the CDR3 is TGTGCCAGCAGCCAAGTCAGCGGGAGGGCCACCGGGGAGCTGTTTTTT. This translates into CASSQVSGRATGELFF.

The rearrangement uses TRBV7-8 and TRBJ1-4, with 8 bases identical to TRBD1. The CDR3 is 16 amino acids. The germline gives CDR1 SGHVS, CDR2 FQNEAQ. After removal of 5 bases from V and 1 base from J, the junction contained 6 bases not matched to a gene. This CDR3 is CASSIRTGRTNEKLFF. The CDR3 DNA reads TGTGCCAGCAGCATACGGACAGGGCGAACTAATGAAAAACTGTTTTTT.

This clonotype was found a few times. The chain links TRBV7-9 to TRBJ2-5; 11 bases map to TRBD1. This CDR3 comprises 15 residues. CDR1 and CDR2 from the germline V gene are SEHNR and FQNEAQ (reference sequence). Losses at the gene ends were 5 bases for V and 3 bases for J; bases not matched to a gene: 5. The DNA for the CDR3 is TGTGCCAGCAGCACGGGGACAGGGGGAGAAGAGACCCAGTACTTC. Its translation: CASSTGTGGEETQYF.

In this sample, this clonotype turned up a few times. The chain couples TRBV18 to TRBJ2-3, with D perhaps matching TRBD1 (5 bases). With 3 bases removed from V and 4 bases from J, the gap between germline ends came to 11 bases. The V gene's germline CDR1 is KGHSH and CDR2 LQKENI. This CDR3 is 14 amino acids long. CDR3 amino acids: CASSPQGSADTQYF. The CDR3, as DNA: TGTGCCAGCTCACCGCAGGGTTCAGCAGATACGCAGTATTTT.

The V and J genes are TRBV28 and TRBJ1-5, with D tentatively TRBD1 (6 bases). V was trimmed by 7 bases and J by 1 base, leaving 11 bases between them. The CDR3 length is 14 residues. The germline CDR1 and CDR2 sequences are MDHEN and SYDVKM. In DNA form, the CDR3 reads TGTGCCAGCACCCAGGGGAGGAGCAATCAGCCCCAGCATTTT. Amino acids: CASTQGRSNQPQHF.

This clonotype appeared a few times. This chain connects TRBV15 to TRBJ1-3; 9 nucleotides line up with TRBD1. CDR3 length: 15 residues. CDR1 LNHNV and CDR2 YYDKDF come from the germline V gene (reference sequence). V lost 4 bases, J lost 1 base, and 2 bases stayed unmatched. The CDR3 DNA follows: TGTGCCACCAGCATTGACAGGGGGTCTGGAAACACCATATATTTT. It is translated as CATSIDRGSGNTIYF.

DNA for the CDR3: TGTGCCAGCAGTGATCCGGACACTGAAGCTTTCTTT. This encodes CASSDPDTEAFF. J is TRBJ1-1 and V is TRBV2; D not certain. The germline gives CDR1 SNHLY, CDR2 FYNNEI. This CDR3 spans 12 amino acids. Deletions cut 3 bases from V and 3 bases from J, with 5 bases between.

The chain couples TRBV6-2 or TRBV6-3 to TRBJ2-3; the match to TRBD1 covers 7 bases. The V segment lost 7 bases and the J segment 2 bases; nucleotides outside the gene matches: 6. The CDR3 contains 14 residues. The germline V gene encodes CDR1 MNHEY and CDR2 SVGEGT. CDR3 protein: CASTRDRITDTQYF. CDR3 bases: TGTGCCAGCACCCGGGACAGAATCACAGATACGCAGTATTTT.

V gene TRBV29-1 combines with J gene TRBJ1-1; D call uncertain. This CDR3 has 13 amino acids. The V end was cut by 1 base, the J end by 0 bases, with 6 bases between. From germline, CDR1 is SQVTM and CDR2 ANQGSEA. CDR3 in amino acids: CSVEVELNTEAFF. The CDR3 DNA is TGCAGCGTTGAAGTGGAATTGAACACTGAAGCTTTCTTT.